These 5 T cell receptor beta chains were sequenced from one sample in a study of shared clonotypes between healthy human individuals. Clones were read by immunoSEQ multiplex PCR, and TCRdb kept only the in-frame ones, dropping some. This table holds some 360,000 clones, more than 60% found once. Source material: memory CD4+ T cells sorted from blood. The subset denotes: CD45RA-negative fraction. These receptors all stem from a man aged 25 to 40 in good health.

This clone was detected a few times. V is TRBV29-1 and J is TRBJ2-1; D tentatively fits TRBD1 or TRBD2 (5 bases each). The CDR3 runs to 12 residues. V lost 6 bases and J lost 9, with 15 bases in between. Germline V lookup: CDR1 SQVTM, CDR2 ANQGSEA. Here the CDR3 DNA reads TGCAGCGTAATTAATCAGGGAGTTGAGCAGTTCTTC. This sequence encodes CSVINQGVEQFF.

This chain joins TRBV6-1 and TRBJ2-1, with 14 bases fitting TRBD2. With V trimmed by 4 bases and J by 2 bases, 1 base remained unmatched. The CDR3 extends over 16 amino acids. Germline values: CDR1 MNHNS, CDR2 SASEGT. The DNA of the CDR3 is TGTGCCAGCAGTGGGACTAGCGGGAGGACCTACAATGAGCAGTTCTTC. Translation gives CASSGTSGRTYNEQFF.

This clone has a single count. CDR3 in amino acids: CASSPALMDTQYF. CDR3 nucleotide sequence: TGTGCCAGCTCCCCCGCTTTGATGGATACGCAGTATTTT. The chain is built from TRBV18 and TRBJ2-3; no definite D call. Germline-derived CDR1 and CDR2 are KGHSH and LQKENI. The CDR3 covers 13 residues. The V gene lost 6 bases and the J gene lost 6 bases, with 13 bases spanning the gap.

This clone occurred once. The V call is TRBV27, the J call TRBJ2-5; TRBD1 matches at 7 bases. Trimming cost V 6 bases and J 7 bases; bases outside gene matches: 8. The CDR3 runs 13 residues. The germline gives CDR1 MNHEY, CDR2 SMNVEV (reference sequence). The CDR3 DNA reads TGTGCCAGCAGCGAACGACAGGGTGGGACCCAGTACTTC. Translated: CASSERQGGTQYF.

The chain has TRBV18 and TRBJ2-2, with 8 bases that match TRBD2. V shed 1 base and J 5 bases; nucleotides not matched to a gene: 6. Per the germline V gene, CDR1 is KGHSH and CDR2 is LQKENI. This CDR3 is 16 amino acids long. CDR3 amino acids: CASSPQGLELTGELFF. The CDR3 DNA sequence: TGTGCCAGCTCACCACAGGGACTAGAACTTACCGGGGAGCTGTTTTTT.